The rows below give T cell receptor beta chains drawn from one sample of a study of cytomegalovirus exposure and HLA in healthy donors. Some clones are missing from TCRdb's copy, which holds only in-frame ones; the method was immunoSEQ multiplex PCR. The sample yields 230,000 or so clones, approximately 86% seen once. What was sequenced was PBMCs. These receptors originate from a young woman in good health and CMV-seronegative. The CDR3 runs from the conserved cysteine through the conserved F or W. The D gene is left open where the match is weak. A clone size is listed for some rows: how often the clone was seen (once, few, many), or a class if it is expanded.

abundance	v_gene	d_gene	j_gene	CDR3nt	CDR3aa
many	TRBV4-1	-	TRBJ1-1	TGCGCCAGCAGCCAAGATGGCAGGGCGAACACTGAAGCTTTCTTT	CASSQDGRANTEAFF
-	TRBV4-1	TRBD2	TRBJ2-7	TGCGCCAGCAGCCAAGACACGAGCGGGATATCCTACGAGCAGTACTTC	CASSQDTSGISYEQYF
-	TRBV25-1	-	TRBJ2-3	TGTGCCACACTTGAGGATACGCAGTATTTT	CATLEDTQYF
once	TRBV29-1	TRBD2	TRBJ2-1	TGCAGCGTTGAAACGGCTAGCGGGGGATTATACAATGAGCAGTTCTTC	CSVETASGGLYNEQFF
-	TRBV6-7	TRBD1	TRBJ2-5	TGTGCCAGCAGGGACAGGGGGTTCCAAGAGACCCAGTACTTC	CASRDRGFQETQYF
-	TRBV28	-	TRBJ2-5	TGTGCCAGCAGTTTCTCGGAGACCCAGTACTTC	CASSFSETQYF
-	TRBV7-9	TRBD2	TRBJ2-1	TGTGCCAGCAGCCAGACTAGCGGGAGGTCCAATGAGCAGTTCTTC	CASSQTSGRSNEQFF
-	TRBV5-6	-	TRBJ2-1	TGTGCCAGCAGCTTTGGGCTAAGCGGCAGCTCCTACAATGAGCAGTTCTTC	CASSFGLSGSSYNEQFF
-	TRBV19	TRBD2	TRBJ2-1	TGTGCCAGTAGTGGAGCCAGCGGGACCGAGCAGTTCTTC	CASSGASGTEQFF
-	TRBV7-3	TRBD1	TRBJ1-1	TGTGCCAGCAGCTTGCAAAGGGGGCGAACTGAAGCTTTCTTT	CASSLQRGRTEAFF
few	TRBV5-1	TRBD2	TRBJ2-7	TGCGCCAGCAGCTTGTGGGGGACTAGCGGGGGGACCTACGAGCAGTACTTC	CASSLWGTSGGTYEQYF
-	TRBV6-5	TRBD1	TRBJ2-3	TGTGCCAGCAGCAGGGACAGAGATACGCAGTATTTT	CASSRDRDTQYF
-	TRBV30	-	TRBJ2-4	TGTGCCTGCACCACAATAGCCAAAAACATTCAGTACTTC	CACTTIAKNIQYF
-	TRBV6-1	-	TRBJ1-5	TGTGCCAGCAGCACAGGGAACAATCAGCCCCAGCATTTT	CASSTGNNQPQHF
-	TRBV28	-	TRBJ1-5	TGTGCCAGCAGAGAAACAGGGTTGGGCAATCAGCCCCAGCATTTT	CASRETGLGNQPQHF
few	TRBV10-3	-	TRBJ2-3	TGTGCCATCAGGACACAGGGTGGGACAGATACGCAGTATTTT	CAIRTQGGTDTQYF
-	TRBV11-2	-	TRBJ1-1	TGTGCCAGCAGCTTAGACAGGGAGGGTTTGGACACTGAAGCTTTCTTT	CASSLDREGLDTEAFF
-	TRBV18	-	TRBJ1-2	TGTGCCAGCTCACCACAGAACAGGAGAATCCTGAACTATGGCTACACCTTC	CASSPQNRRILNYGYTF
few	TRBV28	-	TRBJ1-5	TGTGCCATCCGTTCGATGGGCGTTGGTCAGCCCCAGCATTTT	CAIRSMGVGQPQHF
-	TRBV5-1	TRBD2	TRBJ2-3	TGCGCCAGCAGCTGGAGGGAGGGCAGAGATACGCAGTATTTT	CASSWREGRDTQYF
-	TRBV19	TRBD1	TRBJ2-7	TGTGCCAGTACCACCCGACAGGGATCTACCTACGAGCAGTACTTC	CASTTRQGSTYEQYF
-	TRBV2	TRBD1	TRBJ2-1	TGTGCCAGCAATGGACAGGGGATTACCTACAATGAGCAGTTCTTC	CASNGQGITYNEQFF
once	TRBV2	-	TRBJ2-2	TGTGCCAGCAGAGATAGACCGGGACACAACACCGGGGAGCTGTTTTTT	CASRDRPGHNTGELFF
-	TRBV4-3	TRBD1	TRBJ1-1	TGCGCCAGCAGCCAAGGCCGACAGGGGAACACTGAAGCTTTCTTT	CASSQGRQGNTEAFF
once	TRBV6-1	TRBD2	TRBJ2-7	TGTGCCAGCAGTGACCTCACTGGCGGGAGGGATTATGAGCAGTACTTC	CASSDLTGGRDYEQYF
few	TRBV2	-	TRBJ1-1	TGTGCCAGCAGTGTCATTAGGGGCCAAGCTTTCTTT	CASSVIRGQAFF
-	TRBV6-1	TRBD2	TRBJ2-7	TGTGCCAGCAGTGTACTAGCGGGAGTCTGGTACGAGCAGTACTTC	CASSVLAGVWYEQYF
-	TRBV19	TRBD2	TRBJ2-1	TGTGCCAGTAGTACCCTTGGACTAGCGGACTCCAATGAGCAGTTCTTC	CASSTLGLADSNEQFF
few	TRBV4-1	-	TRBJ1-5	TGCGCCAGCAGCCAAGGGCAGGGTAACAATCAGCCCCAGCATTTT	CASSQGQGNNQPQHF
once	TRBV5-4	TRBD2	TRBJ2-7	TGTGCCAGCGGAGTAGCGGGAGTGAACGAGCAGTACTTC	CASGVAGVNEQYF
-	TRBV6-1	-	TRBJ2-5	TGTGCCAGCAGTGAATCCAGCAGAGGACAGTACTTC	CASSESSRGQYF
many	TRBV6-1	TRBD2	TRBJ2-1	TGTGCCAGCAGTCTCACTAGCGGGAGTATCCATGAGCAGTTCTTC	CASSLTSGSIHEQFF
-	TRBV6-1	-	TRBJ1-2	TGTGCCAGCATCGATCCCGGGGTCGGTGGCTACACCTTC	CASIDPGVGGYTF
-	TRBV18	-	TRBJ2-6	TGTGCCAGCTCACTAGAGGGTTCTGGGGCCAACGTCCTGACTTTC	CASSLEGSGANVLTF
-	TRBV2	-	TRBJ2-5	TGTGCCAGCATGCCACGGAGGGTCCAAGAGACCCAGTACTTC	CASMPRRVQETQYF
-	TRBV5-1	TRBD1	TRBJ1-1	TGCGCCAGCAGCAAGGACAGGGACGGTGAAGCTTTCTTT	CASSKDRDGEAFF
-	TRBV2	TRBD2	TRBJ2-1	TGTGCCAGCCTACAGCGGGGCCCGAGCTCCTACAATGAGCAGTTCTTC	CASLQRGPSSYNEQFF
-	TRBV4-2	TRBD2	TRBJ2-2	TGTGCCAGCAGCCTCCGGACTAGCGGGAGGACGGTCGGGGAGCTGTTTTTT	CASSLRTSGRTVGELFF
-	TRBV5-1	TRBD2	TRBJ2-4	TGCGCCAGCAGCTTGGCCCCGACTAGCGGGAGTGACATTCAGTACTTC	CASSLAPTSGSDIQYF
-	TRBV7-9	TRBD1	TRBJ2-7	TGTGCCAGCAGCCCCGGGACAGCCAGACCCTACGAGCAGTACTTC	CASSPGTARPYEQYF
-	TRBV29-1	TRBD1	TRBJ2-3	TGCAGCGTAGGACCGGGACAGGGGTTTAGCACAGATACGCAGTATTTT	CSVGPGQGFSTDTQYF
-	TRBV7-2	-	TRBJ1-2	TGTGCCAGCAGCTTAGATAGTCCGACTAACTATGGCTACACCTTC	CASSLDSPTNYGYTF
-	TRBV7-9	TRBD1	TRBJ1-2	TGTGCCAGCAGCTTGACGACAGGGAATACCCTAAGAAGCTACACCTTC	CASSLTTGNTLRSYTF
-	TRBV28	-	TRBJ2-6	TGTGCCAGCAGGCAGGGGGGTACCTCTGGGGCCAACGTCCTGACTTTC	CASRQGGTSGANVLTF
-	TRBV27	TRBD2	TRBJ2-3	TGTGCCAGCCGCGGGTTGCTAGCGGGACTCACAGATACGCAGTATTTT	CASRGLLAGLTDTQYF
-	TRBV29-1	-	TRBJ2-7	TGCAGCGTTGTAGGCGGCTACGAGCAGTACTTC	CSVVGGYEQYF
few	TRBV4-2	-	TRBJ2-1	TGTGCCAGCAGCCAAGATAGTAGCGGCAATTACAATGAGCAGTTCTTC	CASSQDSSGNYNEQFF
-	TRBV5-5	-	TRBJ2-1	TGTGCCAGCAGCTTGCTCCCGCATACGGGTGAGCAGTTCTTC	CASSLLPHTGEQFF
-	TRBV9	TRBD2	TRBJ2-1	TGTGCCAGCAGCGTAGCTGGACTAGCGGGGGGGAATGAGCAGTTCTTC	CASSVAGLAGGNEQFF
-	TRBV11-1	TRBD1	TRBJ2-1	TGTGCCAGCAGCGACCAGGGGGCCTACAATGAGCAGTTCTTC	CASSDQGAYNEQFF
-	TRBV7-8	-	TRBJ1-1	TGTGCCAGCAGCCCAGGAATTGGAACTGAAGCTTTCTTT	CASSPGIGTEAFF
-	TRBV5-1	TRBD1	TRBJ2-2	TGCGCCAGCCGGGGACAGCCCATTACCGGGGAGCTGTTTTTT	CASRGQPITGELFF
-	TRBV6-1	-	TRBJ2-2	TGTGCCAGCAGGGACTTGAGCACCGGGGAGCTGTTTTTT	CASRDLSTGELFF